The following is a TCR beta chain sequence with its context. The data originate from a study of T cell changes during pregnancy in multiple sclerosis. Produced via immunoSEQ multiplex PCR; TCRdb's table is partial and in-frame only. The sample has about 36,000 clones, around 94% seen once; the top ten hold around 1.3%. Trimming took off 5 bases at V and 8 bases at J, with 12 bases between the two ends. The germline CDR1 and CDR2 sequences are MNHNS and SASEGT. The CDR3 sequence is 12 residues long. The J gene is TRBJ1-2, the V gene TRBV6-1; D is perhaps TRBD1 (6 bases). This sequence was found in a female donor with multiple sclerosis, enrolled in a pregnancy study. The sequenced material came from PBMCs (not recorded whether the cells were cultured). In DNA, the CDR3 is TGTGCCAGCAGTTTTTCAGGGGAAGGCTACACCTTC. It yields the protein CASSFSGEGYTF.